Each of the 27 T cell receptor beta chains below was sequenced from the same sample in a study of patients and donors after allogeneic stem cell transplantation. TCRdb fed the RT-PCR reads into MiXCR, producing one record per CDR3 protein. The sample includes about 160,000 distinct CDR3 sequences, approximately 22% of them seen just once. The specimen was blood, either unsorted or a sorted T cell fraction (not recorded which). These receptors all stem from a human donor who was either an allogeneic HSCT recipient or a stem cell or donor lymphocyte infusion donor (not recorded which). It is not recorded whose cells these are; they may come from a transplant donor.

The chain recombines TRBV4-1 with TRBJ2-5; D is ambiguous. The CDR3 is 14 amino acids. Germline loops: CDR1 MGHRA, CDR2 YSYEKL. Trimming pared 1 base from V and 0 bases from J, leaving 6 bases between. The CDR3 protein is CASSQANNQETQYF. The DNA for the CDR3 is TGCGCCAGCAGCCAAGCCAACAACCAAGAGACCCAGTACTTC.

This clonotype has just a few counts. V and J are TRBV5-1 and TRBJ2-3, with D hard to call. CDR1 and CDR2 from the germline V gene are SGHRS and YFSETQ. Between the trimmed V and J ends, which lost 0 bases and 1 base, there was a span of 3 bases. This CDR3 is built from 13 residues. The CDR3 is CASSLDRTDTQYF. DNA of the CDR3: TGCGCCAGCAGCTTGGACCGCACAGATACGCAGTATTTT.

The chain combines TRBV7-9 with TRBJ2-7; D is unclear. CDR1 is SEHNR, CDR2 FQNEAQ, per germline (reference sequence). V shed 2 bases and J shed 1 base, with 15 bases lying between them. The CDR3 loop spans 16 amino acids. The chain's CDR3 is CASSLTTLSQSYEQYF. The CDR3 DNA reads as TGTGCCAGCAGCTTAACAACCCTTAGCCAGTCCTACGAGCAGTACTTC.

In its sample, this clonotype was seen many times. This sequence joins TRBV12-3 or TRBV12-4 and TRBJ1-1, with D possibly being TRBD1 (6 bases). V was clipped by 3 bases and J by 4 bases, with 6 bases between them. The CDR3 is 12 amino acids. The CDR3 region is CASSFRGTEAFF. The CDR3 DNA follows: TGTGCCAGCAGTTTCAGGGGCACTGAAGCTTTCTTT.

This clonotype turned up a few times. The V call is TRBV15, the J call TRBJ1-5; 7 bases align to TRBD1. Unmatched junction bases numbered 11, after V lost 3 bases and J lost 0 bases. The CDR3 has 18 amino acids. CDR1 is LNHNV and CDR2 is YYDKDF in the germline V gene (reference sequence). The CDR3, as DNA: TGTGCCACCAGCAGTCAGGGGGGATACCCATATAGCAATCAGCCCCAGCATTTT. The encoded protein is CATSSQGGYPYSNQPQHF.

The CDR3 reads CASSLFVGRMRWVMNTEAFF. The CDR3 DNA reads as TGTGCCAGCAGTTTATTTGTTGGCCGGATGCGGTGGGTGATGAACACTGAAGCTTTCTTT. V gene TRBV28 combines with J gene TRBJ1-1; D gene ambiguous. The germline V gene has CDR1 MDHEN and CDR2 SYDVKM. V was shortened by 1 base and J by 0 bases, with 24 bases between the two germline ends. The CDR3 covers 20 residues. The whole variable domain, filled in from reference TRBV28 and TRBJ1-1, reads DVKVTQSSRYLVKRTGEKVFLECVQDMDHENMFWYRQDPGLGLRLIYFSYDVKMKEKGDIPEGYSVSREKKERFSLILESASTNQTSMYLCASSLFVGRMRWVMNTEAFFGQGTRLTVV.

This clonotype was seen more than once but under ten times. The rearrangement joins TRBV5-1 to TRBJ2-1; TRBD1 aligns across 9 bases. V shed 3 bases and J 2 bases; nucleotides not matched to a gene: 6. Germline-derived CDR1 and CDR2 are SGHRS and YFSETQ. CDR3 length: 16 amino acids. The CDR3 DNA reads as TGCGCCAGCAGCTCTCCGGGACAGGGTACCTACAATGAGCAGTTCTTC. This translates into CASSSPGQGTYNEQFF.

This chain joins TRBV4-2 and TRBJ2-1, with D tentatively TRBD2 (6 bases). This CDR3 is 17 amino acids long. Trimming cost V 0 bases and J 7 bases, with 19 bases left between them. Germline CDR1 reads LGHNA; CDR2 reads YNFKEQ. Here the CDR3 DNA reads TGTGCCAGCAGCCAAGACGTTAGTCTAGCGACGGGAAATGAGCAGTTCTTC. Translated: CASSQDVSLATGNEQFF.

CDR3: CASSTTAGANVLTF. The CDR3 bases are TGTGCCAGCAGTACAACAGCTGGGGCCAACGTCCTGACTTTC. The J gene is TRBJ2-6, the V gene TRBV12-3 or TRBV12-4; D uncertain. CDR3 length: 14 amino acids. Trimming pared 5 bases from V and 2 bases from J, leaving 7 bases between.

The CDR3 here is CSAYGKVWTGPEAFF. Written as DNA, the CDR3 is TGCAGTGCCTACGGGAAGGTCTGGACAGGGCCTGAAGCTTTCTTT. The rearrangement uses TRBV20-1 and TRBJ1-1; 8 bases agree with TRBD1. CDR1 is DFQATT, CDR2 SNEGSKA, per germline (reference sequence). The CDR3 runs 15 residues. The J segment lost 6 bases and the V segment lost 6 bases, leaving 15 bases of the junction unmatched.

This rearrangement joins TRBV20-1 to TRBJ2-3; D is ambiguous. V was clipped by 0 bases and J by 3 bases, with 4 bases between them. The CDR3 has 12 amino acids. Germline V gene data show CDR1 as DFQATT and CDR2 as SNEGSKA (reference sequence). The CDR3 DNA sequence: TGCAGTGCTAGAGATGTGACAGATACGCAGTATTTT. Residues: CSARDVTDTQYF.

The chain combines TRBV5-1 with TRBJ1-1; tentative D call: TRBD1 (6 bases). CDR3 length equals 14 residues. The germline gives CDR1 SGHRS, CDR2 YFSETQ. V was clipped by 6 bases and J by 5 bases, with 17 bases between them. The DNA of the CDR3 is TGCGCCAGCAACGAGGGGGGCTTTGCTACTGAAGCTTTCTTT. Translated: CASNEGGFATEAFF.

This clonotype showed up just a few times. This sequence joins TRBV20-1 and TRBJ1-2; D unclear. CDR1 and CDR2 (germline): DFQATT, SNEGSKA (reference sequence). Trimming stripped 3 bases from V and 2 bases from J, with 22 bases between. The CDR3 runs 17 residues. Here the CDR3 reads CSARPPSALLGNYGYTF. The CDR3 region has the DNA TGCAGTGCTAGGCCCCCTTCCGCTCTGCTCGGGAACTATGGCTACACCTTC.

The rearrangement links TRBV12-3 or TRBV12-4 to TRBJ2-1; 7 positions match TRBD2. CDR3 length: 15 amino acids. The V gene end was trimmed by 6 bases and the J gene end by 7 bases; junction bases not matched to a gene: 12. The chain's CDR3 is CASSTRSGIVNEQFF. For the CDR3, the DNA is TGTGCCAGCAGCACCCGCAGCGGGATAGTAAATGAGCAGTTCTTC.

This clonotype was detected only a few times. The chain carries TRBV20-1 and TRBJ2-7; D possibly corresponds to TRBD1 (5 bases). The CDR3 has 15 residues. V shed 2 bases and J shed 0 bases, with 14 bases lying between them. The germline CDR1 and CDR2 sequences are DFQATT and SNEGSKA (reference sequence). In nucleotides, the CDR3 is TGCAGTGCTAGATCAAGGGGTCACCTCTCCTACGAGCAGTACTTC. Translated: CSARSRGHLSYEQYF.

The chain uses TRBV6-6 and TRBJ2-3; D is ambiguous. The CDR3 sequence is 13 residues long. The ends were cut back, 2 bases at V and 4 bases at J, with 7 bases in the middle. Germline CDR1 is MNHNY and CDR2 is SVGAGI (reference sequence). The chain's CDR3 is CASSYETPDTQYF. The CDR3 bases are TGTGCCAGCAGTTACGAGACTCCAGATACGCAGTATTTT.

This clonotype was found a few times. The V and J genes are TRBV10-3 and TRBJ2-2, with TRBD1 identical over 8 bases. J gave up 6 bases and V 4 bases, and 4 bases lay outside the gene matches. Germline CDR1 reads ENHRY; CDR2 reads SYGVKD. The CDR3 sequence is 14 residues long. CDR3 protein: CAISADRDAGELFF. DNA of the CDR3: TGTGCCATCAGTGCGGACAGGGACGCCGGGGAGCTGTTTTTT.

This clonotype has a handful of counts. CDR3 sequence (DNA): TGCAGCGTTGAAGAACGACTAGCTCCCTACGAGCAGTACTTC. Amino acids: CSVEERLAPYEQYF. The J gene is TRBJ2-7, the V gene TRBV29-1; 7 bases map to TRBD2. The CDR3 is 14 residues long. The V gene end was trimmed by 0 bases and the J gene end by 2 bases; junction bases not matched to a gene: 4. Germline CDR1 reads SQVTM; CDR2 reads ANQGSEA.

This clonotype has just a few counts. J is TRBJ2-2 and V is TRBV29-1, with 7 bases lining up with TRBD2. Germline V gene lookup returns CDR1 SQVTM and CDR2 ANQGSEA. CDR3 length equals 15 residues. Unmatched junction bases numbered 12, after V lost 4 bases and J lost 7 bases. The CDR3, as DNA: TGCAGCGTTGCTATTGCGGGAGCTTGGGTCGGGGAGCTGTTTTTT. This translates into CSVAIAGAWVGELFF.

The gene calls are TRBV20-1 and TRBJ2-1; D may correspond to TRBD1 or TRBD2 (5 bases each). Deletions cut 6 bases from V and 6 bases from J, with 24 bases between. This CDR3 is 16 amino acids long. In germline, CDR1 is DFQATT, CDR2 SNEGSKA (reference sequence). DNA of the CDR3: TGCAGTGCCGCCCATCGGGGCCTATATAGGCCCAATGAGCAGTTCTTC. Its translation is CSAAHRGLYRPNEQFF.

This clonotype was seen a few times. The chain employs TRBV20-1 and TRBJ1-2, with TRBD1 identical over 7 bases. Germline V gives CDR1 DFQATT, CDR2 SNEGSKA (reference sequence). V was clipped by 6 bases and J by 5 bases; unmatched bases: 12. CDR3 size: 14 residues. The CDR3 is CSAAHDRDLYGYTF. CDR3 DNA: TGCAGTGCAGCCCACGACAGGGACCTTTATGGCTACACCTTC.

This chain links TRBV5-1 with TRBJ1-4, with D hard to call. The CDR3 is 18 amino acids. With 4 bases removed from V and 0 bases from J, the gap between germline ends came to 19 bases. Germline V gene data show CDR1 as SGHRS and CDR2 as YFSETQ. The chain's CDR3 is CASSPVARRKPTNEKLFF. Written as DNA, the CDR3 is TGCGCCAGCAGCCCCGTGGCCAGGAGGAAGCCAACTAATGAAAAACTGTTTTTT.

This chain joins TRBV7-8 and TRBJ2-1, with 7 bases aligning to TRBD1. This CDR3 contains 14 residues. The germline gives CDR1 SGHVS, CDR2 FQNEAQ. Trimming removed 5 bases from V and 6 bases from J; junction bases left unmatched: 7. The CDR3 DNA is TGTGCCAGCAGCCCCCGACAGGGCCCCAATGAGCAGTTCTTC. This gives the protein CASSPRQGPNEQFF.

This clonotype has ten or more counts. The V call is TRBV12-3 or TRBV12-4, the J call TRBJ1-2; D remains ambiguous. The length of the CDR3 is 14 residues. V was trimmed by 3 bases and J by 6 bases, leaving 14 bases between them. CDR3 sequence (DNA): TGTGCCAGCAGTTTTATCCCAGGAAGAAATGGCTACACCTTC. It specifies CASSFIPGRNGYTF.

This clonotype was counted many times. This rearrangement joins TRBV12-3 or TRBV12-4 to TRBJ2-4, with a weak D call TRBD1 (5 bases). V gave up 3 bases and J gave up 5 bases, with 8 bases separating them. The CDR3 is 13 residues long. The CDR3 region has the DNA TGTGCCAGCAGTTTTCAGGGCGAAAACATTCAGTACTTC. Protein sequence: CASSFQGENIQYF.

This rearrangement joins TRBV5-1 to TRBJ2-2; D is unclear. This CDR3 spans 14 amino acids. Germline V gene lookup returns CDR1 SGHRS and CDR2 YFSETQ. Trimming removed 0 bases at V and 6 bases at J, with 9 bases between. CDR3 sequence: CASSLVVDPGELFF. As DNA, the CDR3 is TGCGCCAGCAGCTTGGTAGTTGACCCCGGGGAGCTGTTTTTT.

This clonotype has a handful of counts. The chain has TRBV9 and TRBJ1-1; possibly TRBD1 for D (5 bases). This CDR3 has 16 residues. V lost 4 bases and J 1 base, leaving 17 bases between the germline ends. The germline V gene encodes CDR1 SGDLS and CDR2 YYNGEE. In nucleotides, the CDR3 is TGTGCCAGCAGCCGTGGGGCCGCCGAAAGGAACACTGAAGCTTTCTTT. Protein sequence: CASSRGAAERNTEAFF.